Below are 18 T cell receptor beta chains sequenced from a single sample in a study of cytotoxic CD8 clonotypes in ibrutinib-treated CLL. Here immunoSEQ multiplex PCR was the method, and the copy in TCRdb shows in-frame clones only, minus some. Found here are around 150,000 clones, approximately 90% of them singletons; the top ten hold 3% to 3.5%. The specimen was PBMCs, collected at disease progression, from a patient treated with ibrutinib. Source of these receptors: a human donor with chronic lymphocytic leukemia.

The table lists this clone with a few counts. No DNA is shown, since the ends of the CDR3 on it are uncertain; the CDR3 is the one TCRdb lists. J is TRBJ2-1 and V is TRBV6-1. Germline CDR1 MNHNS, CDR2 SASEGT. The CDR3 sequence runs 14 residues, both termini included. The CDR3 region is CASILDPVGNEQFF.

This chain links TRBV5-6 with TRBJ2-7; TRBD2 is a possible D gene (6 bases). The CDR3 spans 14 residues. The V gene lost 4 bases and the J gene lost 2 bases, with 13 bases spanning the gap. CDR1 and CDR2 from the germline V gene are SGHDT and YYEEEE. In nucleotides, the CDR3 is TGTGCCAGCAGCCGGGGGACTGCAACCTACGAGCAGTACTTC. Protein product: CASSRGTATYEQYF.

This chain connects TRBV11-2 to TRBJ2-7, with D perhaps given as TRBD1 or TRBD2 (5 bases each). V was pared by 0 bases and J by 3 bases, with 12 bases between. Germline assignment: CDR1 SGHAT and CDR2 FQNNGV. This CDR3 has 15 amino acids. The chain's CDR3 is CASSLDRGRGYEQYF. CDR3 DNA sequence: TGTGCCAGCAGCTTAGATCGGGGTAGGGGCTACGAGCAGTACTTC.

The chain couples TRBV4-1 to TRBJ2-2; 10 bases align to TRBD2. The CDR3 is 15 residues long. The V segment lost 4 bases and the J segment 7 bases; nucleotides outside the gene matches: 6. Looked up from germline, CDR1 is MGHRA and CDR2 is YSYEKL. The DNA for the CDR3 is TGCGCCAGCAGCCCGCTAGCGGGAGCGGGCGGGGAGCTGTTTTTT. The encoded protein is CASSPLAGAGGELFF.

The chain links TRBV11-3 to TRBJ2-5; perhaps TRBD2 as D (6 bases). CDR3 size: 14 residues. The V end lost 4 bases, the J end lost 5 bases, and 14 bases lay between the germline ends. Germline-derived CDR1 and CDR2 are SGHNT and YENEEA. The CDR3 nucleotides are TGTGCCAGCAGCTCGGGGGTATCCAGGGAGACCCAGTACTTC. Translation: CASSSGVSRETQYF.

The V gene is TRBV6-5, the J gene TRBJ1-3; D unresolved. V lost 0 bases and J lost 4, with 10 bases in between. The length of the CDR3 is 15 residues. Germline V gene lookup returns CDR1 MNHEY and CDR2 SVGAGI. CDR3 DNA: TGTGCCAGCAGTTACTCGAGGACTCCGGGAAACACCATATATTTT. Its translation is CASSYSRTPGNTIYF.

V is TRBV28 and J is TRBJ2-3, with TRBD1 identical over 9 bases. The CDR3 runs to 15 residues. Looked up from germline, CDR1 is MDHEN and CDR2 is SYDVKM. Unmatched junction bases numbered 10, after V lost 6 bases and J lost 6 bases. The CDR3 here is CASRTTGGAWDTQYF. The CDR3 DNA reads TGTGCCAGCAGGACTACAGGGGGCGCATGGGATACGCAGTATTTT.

This chain connects TRBV7-9 to TRBJ2-1; weak D call: TRBD2 (6 bases). Deletions cut 3 bases from V and 4 bases from J, with 13 bases between. From germline, CDR1 is SEHNR and CDR2 FQNEAQ (reference sequence). The CDR3 totals 15 residues. The CDR3 spells CASSFIGTPYNEQFF. The CDR3 DNA follows: TGTGCCAGCAGCTTTATCGGGACTCCATACAATGAGCAGTTCTTC.

This sequence joins TRBV28 and TRBJ1-1; no reliable D call. The germline gives CDR1 MDHEN, CDR2 SYDVKM. The ends were cut back, 7 bases at V and 13 bases at J, with 16 bases in the middle. The CDR3 is 11 residues long. The CDR3 nucleotides are TGTGCCAGCACCATAGGACCGGCGAATTTCTTT. Translating it yields CASTIGPANFF.

Here the CDR3 reads CASSSGQGFEEQYF. The DNA of the CDR3 is TGTGCCAGCAGCTCGGGACAGGGTTTTGAAGAGCAGTACTTC. The chain combines TRBV7-9 with TRBJ2-7, with 9 bases that match TRBD1. Unmatched junction bases numbered 8, after V lost 4 bases and J lost 7 bases. CDR3 length equals 14 residues. The germline V gene encodes CDR1 SEHNR and CDR2 FQNEAQ (reference sequence).

The chain couples TRBV4-3 to TRBJ2-7, with D perhaps matching TRBD1 or TRBD2 (5 bases each). This CDR3 is built from 16 residues. The germline gives CDR1 LGHNA, CDR2 YSLEER. V was shortened by 5 bases and J by 3 bases, with 20 bases between the two germline ends. The CDR3 loop is CASSLSTGTPYYEQYF. The DNA of the CDR3 is TGCGCCAGCAGCTTATCGACCGGGACGCCCTACTACGAGCAGTACTTC.

The chain couples TRBV6-5 to TRBJ1-4; tentative D call: TRBD1 (5 bases). In germline, CDR1 is MNHEY, CDR2 SVGAGI. The CDR3 runs to 14 residues. V was cut by 5 bases and J by 5 bases, with 12 bases left in between. Written as DNA, the CDR3 is TGTGCCAGCAGTCGACAGACACTAAATGAAAAACTGTTTTTT. It translates to CASSRQTLNEKLFF.

The chain links TRBV2 to TRBJ1-2; 9 nucleotides agree with TRBD1. Germline V gene data show CDR1 as SNHLY and CDR2 as FYNNEI. This CDR3 is 13 amino acids long. The V and J ends lost 6 bases and 4 bases, in that order; junction bases with no gene match: 3. The CDR3 nucleotides read TGTGCCAGCAGACAGGGGGCGGTCTATGGCTACACCTTC. Encoded protein: CASRQGAVYGYTF.

This chain links TRBV4-1 with TRBJ2-7; TRBD2 might be the D (6 bases). Trimming took 0 bases from V and 5 from J, leaving 11 bases between them. The CDR3 has 14 amino acids. CDR1 and CDR2 from the germline V gene are MGHRA and YSYEKL. CDR3 protein: CASSQERRGDEQYF. The CDR3 coding sequence is TGCGCCAGCAGCCAAGAAAGGAGGGGAGACGAGCAGTACTTC.

In DNA form, the CDR3 reads TGTGCCAGCAGCTCATACAGGGATGGAGGTGAAAAACTGTTTTTT. Its translation is CASSSYRDGGEKLFF. The gene calls are TRBV5-4 and TRBJ1-4, with D possibly being TRBD1 (6 bases). The length of the CDR3 is 15 residues. Germline lookup yields CDR1 SGHNT and CDR2 YYREEE (reference sequence). Trimming shortened V by 3 bases and J by 7 bases, and 16 bases separated the two germline ends.

V is TRBV18 and J is TRBJ2-7; tentatively, D is TRBD1 or TRBD2 (5 bases each). The germline V and J ends were trimmed by 0 bases and 2 bases, with 8 bases remaining between them. The germline V gene has CDR1 KGHSH and CDR2 LQKENI. The length of the CDR3 is 14 residues. For the CDR3, the DNA is TGTGCCAGCTCACCACCGGGACCTACCTACGAGCAGTACTTC. Translating gives CASSPPGPTYEQYF. The full variable domain, in which reference TRBV18 and TRBJ2-7 provide the parts outside the CDR3, is NAGVMQNPRHLVRRRGQEARLRCSPMKGHSHVYWYRQLPEEGLKFMVYLQKENIIDESGMPKERFSAEFPKEGPSILRIQQVVRGDSAAYFCASSPPGPTYEQYFGPGTRLTVT.

The rearrangement links TRBV19 to TRBJ2-4; 10 bases match TRBD2. Trimming removed 5 bases from V and 5 bases from J; junction bases left unmatched: 12. Germline V gene lookup returns CDR1 LNHDA and CDR2 SQIVND (reference sequence). The CDR3 spans 17 residues. CDR3 bases: TGTGCCAGTAGTCTCGCGGCTAGCGGGAGTGTCCAAAACATTCAGTACTTC. It specifies CASSLAASGSVQNIQYF.

The chain couples TRBV9 to TRBJ2-7, with 10 bases that match TRBD2. The CDR3 loop spans 19 amino acids. With 0 bases clipped from V and 4 bases from J, the junction kept 16 bases outside the gene matches. Germline lookup yields CDR1 SGDLS and CDR2 YYNGEE. The CDR3 sequence: CASSVGYPSGRRKQYEQYF. DNA for the CDR3: TGTGCCAGCAGCGTAGGTTATCCTAGCGGGAGACGAAAACAGTACGAGCAGTACTTC.